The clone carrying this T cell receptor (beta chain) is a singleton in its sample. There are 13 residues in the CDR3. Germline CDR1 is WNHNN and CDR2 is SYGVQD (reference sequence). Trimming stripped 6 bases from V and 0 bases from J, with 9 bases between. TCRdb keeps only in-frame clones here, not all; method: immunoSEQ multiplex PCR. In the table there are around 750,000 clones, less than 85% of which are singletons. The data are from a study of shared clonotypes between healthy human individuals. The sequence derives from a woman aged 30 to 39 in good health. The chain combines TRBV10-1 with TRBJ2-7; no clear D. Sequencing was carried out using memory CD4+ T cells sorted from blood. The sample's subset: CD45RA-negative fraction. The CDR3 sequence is CASRGQASYEQYF. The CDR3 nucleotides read TGCGCCAGCAGGGGCCAGGCCTCCTACGAGCAGTACTTC.